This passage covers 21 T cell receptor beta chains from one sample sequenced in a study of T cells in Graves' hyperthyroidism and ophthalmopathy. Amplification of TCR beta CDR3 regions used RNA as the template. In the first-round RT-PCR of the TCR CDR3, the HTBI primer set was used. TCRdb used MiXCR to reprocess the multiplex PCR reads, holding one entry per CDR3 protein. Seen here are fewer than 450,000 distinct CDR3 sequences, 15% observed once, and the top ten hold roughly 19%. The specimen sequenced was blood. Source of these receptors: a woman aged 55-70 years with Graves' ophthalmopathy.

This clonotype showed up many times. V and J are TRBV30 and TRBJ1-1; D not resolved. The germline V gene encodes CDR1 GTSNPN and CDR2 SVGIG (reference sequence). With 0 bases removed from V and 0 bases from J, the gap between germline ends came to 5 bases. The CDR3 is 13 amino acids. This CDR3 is CAWSVQLNTEAFF. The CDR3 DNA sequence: TGTGCCTGGAGTGTACAGTTGAACACTGAAGCTTTCTTT.

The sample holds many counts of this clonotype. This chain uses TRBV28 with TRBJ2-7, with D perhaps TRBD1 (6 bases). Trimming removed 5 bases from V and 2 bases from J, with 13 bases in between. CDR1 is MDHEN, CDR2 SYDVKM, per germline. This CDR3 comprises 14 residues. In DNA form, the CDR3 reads TGTGCCAGCAGTACAGGGAGAAAAACCTACGAGCAGTACTTC. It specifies CASSTGRKTYEQYF.

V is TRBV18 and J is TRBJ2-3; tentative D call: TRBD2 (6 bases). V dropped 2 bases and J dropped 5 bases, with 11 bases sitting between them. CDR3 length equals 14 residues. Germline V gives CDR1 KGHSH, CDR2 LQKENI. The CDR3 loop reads CASSPGTRRDTQYF. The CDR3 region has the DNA TGTGCCAGCTCACCAGGGACTCGTAGAGATACGCAGTATTTT.

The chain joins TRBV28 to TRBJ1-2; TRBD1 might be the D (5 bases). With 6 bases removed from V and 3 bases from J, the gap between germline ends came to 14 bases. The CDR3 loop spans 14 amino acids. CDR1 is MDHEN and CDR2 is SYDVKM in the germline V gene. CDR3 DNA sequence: TGTGCCAGCAGCCCGGCGGGGGGGGACTATGGCTACACCTTC. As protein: CASSPAGGDYGYTF.

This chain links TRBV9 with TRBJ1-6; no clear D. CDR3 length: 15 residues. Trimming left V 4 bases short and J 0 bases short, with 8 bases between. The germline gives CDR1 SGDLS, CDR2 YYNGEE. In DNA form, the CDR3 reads TGTGCCAGCAGCACTCTGAGCTCCTATAATTCACCCCTCCACTTT. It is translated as CASSTLSSYNSPLHF.

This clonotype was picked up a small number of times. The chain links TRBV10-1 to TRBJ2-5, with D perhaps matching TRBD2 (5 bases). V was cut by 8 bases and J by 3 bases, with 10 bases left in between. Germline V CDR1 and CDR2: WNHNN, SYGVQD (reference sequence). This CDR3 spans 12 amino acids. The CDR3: CASPKEEETQYF. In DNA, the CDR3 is TGCGCCAGCCCGAAGGAGGAAGAGACCCAGTACTTC.

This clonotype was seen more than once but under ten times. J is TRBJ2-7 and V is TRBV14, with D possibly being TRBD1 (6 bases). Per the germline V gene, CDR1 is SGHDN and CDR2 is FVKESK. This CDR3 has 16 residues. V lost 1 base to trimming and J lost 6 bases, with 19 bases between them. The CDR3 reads CASSQGVAGVVLEQYF. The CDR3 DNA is TGTGCCAGCAGCCAAGGGGTGGCAGGGGTCGTTCTCGAGCAGTACTTC.

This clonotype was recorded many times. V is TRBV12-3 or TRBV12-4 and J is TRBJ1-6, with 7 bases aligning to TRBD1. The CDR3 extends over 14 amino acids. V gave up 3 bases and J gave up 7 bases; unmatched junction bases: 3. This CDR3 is CASSLTGTNSPLHF. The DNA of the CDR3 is TGTGCCAGCAGTTTGACAGGGACCAATTCACCCCTCCACTTT.

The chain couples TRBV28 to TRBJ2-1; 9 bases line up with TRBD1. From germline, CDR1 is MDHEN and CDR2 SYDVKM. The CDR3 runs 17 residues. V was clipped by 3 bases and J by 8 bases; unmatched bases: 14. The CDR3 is CASSFLPGTGTPYEQFF. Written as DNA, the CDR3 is TGTGCCAGCAGTTTCCTTCCCGGGACAGGGACCCCCTATGAGCAGTTCTTC.

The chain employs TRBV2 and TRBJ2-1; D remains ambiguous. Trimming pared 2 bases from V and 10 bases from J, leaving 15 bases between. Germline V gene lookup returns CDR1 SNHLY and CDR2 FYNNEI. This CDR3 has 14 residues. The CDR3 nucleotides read TGTGCCAGCAGTGAAATGTTGGGGATTGGGGAGCAGTTCTTC. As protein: CASSEMLGIGEQFF.

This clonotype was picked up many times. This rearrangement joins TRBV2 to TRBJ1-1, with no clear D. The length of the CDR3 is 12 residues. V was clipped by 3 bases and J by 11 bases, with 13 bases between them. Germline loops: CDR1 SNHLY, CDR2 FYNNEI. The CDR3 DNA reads TGTGCCAGCAGTGAGACGGGAGGATGGGCTTTCTTT. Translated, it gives CASSETGGWAFF.

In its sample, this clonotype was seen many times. The CDR3 nucleotides read TGCGCCAGCAGCCTGGGGACAGGGGAATATGGCTACACCTTC. Translating gives CASSLGTGEYGYTF. The J gene is TRBJ1-2, the V gene TRBV5-1; the match to TRBD1 covers 10 bases. There are 14 residues in the CDR3. J was trimmed by 5 bases and V by 4 bases; bases with no gene match: 5. Germline V gene lookup returns CDR1 SGHRS and CDR2 YFSETQ.

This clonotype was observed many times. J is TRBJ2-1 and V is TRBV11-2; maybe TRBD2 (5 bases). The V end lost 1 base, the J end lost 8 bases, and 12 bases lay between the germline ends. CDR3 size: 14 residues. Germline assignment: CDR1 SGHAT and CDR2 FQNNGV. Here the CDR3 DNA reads TGTGCCAGCAGCTTAGCGCGGGTATTTTATGAGCAGTTCTTC. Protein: CASSLARVFYEQFF.

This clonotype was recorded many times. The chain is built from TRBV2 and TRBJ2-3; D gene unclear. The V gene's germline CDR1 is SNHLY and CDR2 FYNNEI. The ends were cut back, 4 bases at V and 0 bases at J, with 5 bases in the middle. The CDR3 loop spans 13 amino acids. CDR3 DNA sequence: TGTGCCAGCAGTGCCCCTAGCACAGATACGCAGTATTTT. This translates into CASSAPSTDTQYF.

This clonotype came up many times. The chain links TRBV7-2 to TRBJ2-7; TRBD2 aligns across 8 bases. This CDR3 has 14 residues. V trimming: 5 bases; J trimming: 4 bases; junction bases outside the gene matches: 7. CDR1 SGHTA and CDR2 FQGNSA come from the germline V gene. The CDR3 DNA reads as TGTGCCAGCAGCCCCACTAGCGGTCCTTACGAGCAGTACTTC. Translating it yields CASSPTSGPYEQYF.

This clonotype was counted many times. CDR3 loop: CASSTGRGTQYF. In DNA form, the CDR3 reads TGTGCCAGCTCCACAGGGAGGGGGACCCAGTACTTC. V is TRBV18 and J is TRBJ2-5, with D possibly matching TRBD2 (7 bases). V gave up 6 bases and J gave up 7 bases, with 12 bases separating them. The CDR3 is 12 amino acids. Germline CDR1 is KGHSH and CDR2 is LQKENI.

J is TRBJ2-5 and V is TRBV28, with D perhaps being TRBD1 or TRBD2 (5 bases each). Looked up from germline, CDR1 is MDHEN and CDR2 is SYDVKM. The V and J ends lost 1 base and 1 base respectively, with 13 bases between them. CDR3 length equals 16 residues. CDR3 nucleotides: TGTGCCAGCAGTTTATCGCCGGGACCAGTCCAAGAGACCCAGTACTTC. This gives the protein CASSLSPGPVQETQYF.

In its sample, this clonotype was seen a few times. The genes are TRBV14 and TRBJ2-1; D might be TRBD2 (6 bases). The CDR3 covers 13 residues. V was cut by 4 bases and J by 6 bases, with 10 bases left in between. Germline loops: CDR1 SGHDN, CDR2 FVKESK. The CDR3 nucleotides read TGTGCCAGCAGCCGACGGGGGAGCAATGAGCAGTTCTTC. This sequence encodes CASSRRGSNEQFF.

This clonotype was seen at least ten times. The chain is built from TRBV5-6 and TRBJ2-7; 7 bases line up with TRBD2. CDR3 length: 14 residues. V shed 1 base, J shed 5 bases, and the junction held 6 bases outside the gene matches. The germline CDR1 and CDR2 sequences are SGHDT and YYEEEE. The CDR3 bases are TGTGCCAGCAGCTTGATACTAGCGTTCAACGAGCAGTACTTC. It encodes CASSLILAFNEQYF.

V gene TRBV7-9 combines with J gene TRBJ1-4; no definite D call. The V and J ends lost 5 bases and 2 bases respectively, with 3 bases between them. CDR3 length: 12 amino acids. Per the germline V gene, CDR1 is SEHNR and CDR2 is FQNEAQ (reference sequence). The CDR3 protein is CASSKTNEKLFF. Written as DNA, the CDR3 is TGTGCCAGCAGCAAGACTAATGAAAAACTGTTTTTT.

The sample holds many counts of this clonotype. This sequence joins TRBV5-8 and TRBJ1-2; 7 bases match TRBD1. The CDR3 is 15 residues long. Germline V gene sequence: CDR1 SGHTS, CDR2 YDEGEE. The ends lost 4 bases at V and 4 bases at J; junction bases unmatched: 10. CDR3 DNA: TGTGCCAGCAGCCCCGCCCTAGACAGGGTCTATGGCTACACCTTC. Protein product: CASSPALDRVYGYTF.